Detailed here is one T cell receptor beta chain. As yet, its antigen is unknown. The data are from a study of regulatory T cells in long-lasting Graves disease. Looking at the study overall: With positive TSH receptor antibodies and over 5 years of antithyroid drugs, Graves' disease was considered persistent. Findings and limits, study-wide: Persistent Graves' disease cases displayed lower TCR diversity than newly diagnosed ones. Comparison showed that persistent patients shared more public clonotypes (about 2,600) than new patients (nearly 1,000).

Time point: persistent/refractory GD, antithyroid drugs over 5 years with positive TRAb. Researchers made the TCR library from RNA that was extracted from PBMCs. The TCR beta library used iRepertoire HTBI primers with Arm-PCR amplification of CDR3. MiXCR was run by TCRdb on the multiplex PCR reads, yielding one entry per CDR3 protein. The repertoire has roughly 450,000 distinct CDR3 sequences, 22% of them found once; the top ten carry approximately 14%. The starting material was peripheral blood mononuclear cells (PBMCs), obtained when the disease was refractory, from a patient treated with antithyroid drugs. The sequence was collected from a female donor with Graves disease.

CDR3: CASSLERGRGEQYF. The DNA of the CDR3 is TGCGCCAGCAGCTTGGAAAGGGGGCGCGGAGAGCAGTACTTC. The chain carries TRBV5-1 and TRBJ2-7, with 7 bases aligning to TRBD1. This CDR3 has 14 residues. Unmatched junction bases numbered 7, after V lost 0 bases and J lost 7 bases. CDR1 is SGHRS, CDR2 YFSETQ, per germline.